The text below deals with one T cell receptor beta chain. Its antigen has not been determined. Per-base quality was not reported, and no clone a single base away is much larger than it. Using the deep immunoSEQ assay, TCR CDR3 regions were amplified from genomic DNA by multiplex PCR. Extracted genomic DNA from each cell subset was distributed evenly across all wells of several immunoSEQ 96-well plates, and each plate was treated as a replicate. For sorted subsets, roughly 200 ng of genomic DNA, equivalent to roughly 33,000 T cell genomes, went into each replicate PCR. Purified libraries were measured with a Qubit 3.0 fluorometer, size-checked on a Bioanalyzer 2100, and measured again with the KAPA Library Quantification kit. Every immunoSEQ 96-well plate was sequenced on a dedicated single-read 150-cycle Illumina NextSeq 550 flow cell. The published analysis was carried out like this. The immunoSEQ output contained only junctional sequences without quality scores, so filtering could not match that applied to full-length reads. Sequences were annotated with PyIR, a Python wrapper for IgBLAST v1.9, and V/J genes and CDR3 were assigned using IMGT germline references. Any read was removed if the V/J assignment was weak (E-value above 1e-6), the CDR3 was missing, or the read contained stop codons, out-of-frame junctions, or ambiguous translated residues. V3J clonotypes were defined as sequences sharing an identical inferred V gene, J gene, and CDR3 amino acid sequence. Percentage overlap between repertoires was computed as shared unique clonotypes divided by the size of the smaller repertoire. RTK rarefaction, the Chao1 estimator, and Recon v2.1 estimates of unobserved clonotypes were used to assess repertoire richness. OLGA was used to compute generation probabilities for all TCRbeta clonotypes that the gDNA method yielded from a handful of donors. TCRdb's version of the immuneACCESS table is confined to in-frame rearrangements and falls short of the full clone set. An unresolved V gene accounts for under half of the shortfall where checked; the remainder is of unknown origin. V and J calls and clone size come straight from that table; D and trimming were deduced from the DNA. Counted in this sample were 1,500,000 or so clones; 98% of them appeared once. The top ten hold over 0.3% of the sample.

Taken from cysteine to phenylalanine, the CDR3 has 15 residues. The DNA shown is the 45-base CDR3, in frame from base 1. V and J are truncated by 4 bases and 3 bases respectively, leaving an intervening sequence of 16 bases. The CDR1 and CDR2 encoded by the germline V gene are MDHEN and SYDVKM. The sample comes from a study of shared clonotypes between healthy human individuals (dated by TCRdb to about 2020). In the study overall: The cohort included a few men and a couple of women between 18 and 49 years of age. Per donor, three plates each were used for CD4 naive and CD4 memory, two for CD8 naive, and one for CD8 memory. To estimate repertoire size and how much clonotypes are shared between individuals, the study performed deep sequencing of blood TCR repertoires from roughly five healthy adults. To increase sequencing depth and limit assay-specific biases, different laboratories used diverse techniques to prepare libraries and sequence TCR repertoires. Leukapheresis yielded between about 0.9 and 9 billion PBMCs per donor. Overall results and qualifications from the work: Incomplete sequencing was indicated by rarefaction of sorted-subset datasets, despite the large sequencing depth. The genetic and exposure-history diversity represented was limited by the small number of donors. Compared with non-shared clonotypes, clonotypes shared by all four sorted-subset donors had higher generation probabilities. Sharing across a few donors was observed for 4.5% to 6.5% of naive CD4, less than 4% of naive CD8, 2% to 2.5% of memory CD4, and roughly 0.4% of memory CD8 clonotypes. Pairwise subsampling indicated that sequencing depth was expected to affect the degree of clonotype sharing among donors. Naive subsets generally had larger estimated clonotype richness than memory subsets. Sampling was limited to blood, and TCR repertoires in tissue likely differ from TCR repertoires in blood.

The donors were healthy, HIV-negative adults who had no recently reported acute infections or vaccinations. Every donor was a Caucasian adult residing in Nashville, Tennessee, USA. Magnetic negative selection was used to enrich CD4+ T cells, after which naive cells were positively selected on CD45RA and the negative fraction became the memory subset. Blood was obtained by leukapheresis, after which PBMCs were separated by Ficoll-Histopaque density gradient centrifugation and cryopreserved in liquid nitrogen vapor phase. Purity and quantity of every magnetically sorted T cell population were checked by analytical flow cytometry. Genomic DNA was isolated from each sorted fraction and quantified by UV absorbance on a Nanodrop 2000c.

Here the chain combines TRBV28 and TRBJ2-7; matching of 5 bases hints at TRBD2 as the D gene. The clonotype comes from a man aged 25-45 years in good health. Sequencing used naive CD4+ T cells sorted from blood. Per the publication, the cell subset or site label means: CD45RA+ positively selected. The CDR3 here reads CASSWTYSGGYEQYF. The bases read TGTGCCAGCAGTTGGACTTACTCCGGTGGCTACGAGCAGTACTTC. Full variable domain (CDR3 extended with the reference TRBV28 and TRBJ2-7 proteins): DVKVTQSSRYLVKRTGEKVFLECVQDMDHENMFWYRQDPGLGLRLIYFSYDVKMKEKGDIPEGYSVSREKKERFSLILESASTNQTSMYLCASSWTYSGGYEQYFGPGTRLTVT.